The present T cell receptor (beta chain) was sequenced within a study of T cells after yellow fever vaccination. Study conclusions and caveats: Most clones from primary vaccination were detected again post-booster (approximately 97% CD4, 88% CD8).

This clonotype was counted between two and nine times. The antigen is unknown. TCR cDNA was made by 5'RACE template switching, adding a universal primer site and UMIs. Via MiXCR, TCRdb re-called the 5' RACE reads, giving one row per CDR3 protein. The sample carries around 250,000 distinct CDR3 sequences, around 4.9% recorded once. Germline CDR1 is SGHRS and CDR2 is YFSETQ. This CDR3 region has 17 residues. Trimming at V came to 3 bases and at J to 5 bases, leaving 12 bases not matched to a gene. The TCR sequence derives from a man aged 18 to 30 who received the YFV17D yellow fever vaccine. Sequenced here: CD4+ T cells sorted from PBMCs, sampled on the day of the yellow fever booster vaccination. This chain joins TRBV5-1 and TRBJ2-3, with TRBD2 identical over 10 bases. The CDR3 sequence is CASSYSSSGGAGDTQYF. CDR3 DNA sequence: TGCGCCAGCAGCTACAGTAGCAGCGGGGGGGCCGGAGATACGCAGTATTTT.